The rows below give T cell receptor beta chains drawn from one sample of a study of PD-1 blockade in classical Hodgkin lymphoma. Here immunoSEQ multiplex PCR was the method, and the copy in TCRdb shows in-frame clones only, minus some. The table lists about 30,000 clones, around 80% of them singletons. The material was peripheral blood mononuclear cells (PBMCs), obtained before the fourth cycle of nivolumab. Receptors were obtained from a human donor with classical Hodgkin lymphoma. The CDR3 runs from the conserved cysteine through the conserved F or W. A D gene is named only where the DNA matches it firmly. Only some rows state a clone size, as once, few, many or a class for expanded clones.

clone size,V gene,D gene,J gene,CDR3 protein,CDR3 DNA
NA,TRBV4-3,NA,TRBJ2-2,CASSQDSGNTGELFF,TGCGCCAGCAGCCAAGATTCGGGGAACACCGGGGAGCTGTTTTTT
NA,TRBV7-9,NA,TRBJ2-7,CASSLARANEQYF,TGTGCCAGCAGCTTAGCAAGAGCTAACGAGCAGTACTTC
NA,TRBV11-3,NA,TRBJ2-1,CASSPTDNEQFF,TGTGCCAGCAGTCCGACAGACAATGAGCAGTTCTTC
NA,TRBV19,NA,TRBJ1-1,CASSPHRAVNTEAFF,TGTGCCAGTAGCCCGCACAGGGCCGTGAACACTGAAGCTTTCTTT
NA,TRBV4-2,NA,TRBJ1-5,CASSQERADQPQHF,TGTGCCAGCAGCCAAGAACGGGCTGATCAGCCCCAGCATTTT
once,TRBV27,NA,TRBJ2-2,CASSLSLWAGQAGELFF,TGTGCCAGCAGTTTATCATTGTGGGCAGGGCAGGCCGGGGAGCTGTTTTTT
NA,TRBV4-3,NA,TRBJ2-5,CASSQDIRGGGETQYF,TGCGCCAGCAGCCAAGATATCCGCGGGGGCGGGGAGACCCAGTACTTC
NA,TRBV9,TRBD1,TRBJ2-2,CASSKRDRGSGELFF,TGTGCCAGCAGCAAGCGGGACAGGGGATCCGGGGAGCTGTTTTTT
NA,TRBV28,TRBD1,TRBJ2-7,CASSETGTGYEQYF,TGTGCCAGCAGTGAAACCGGGACAGGGTACGAGCAGTACTTC
NA,TRBV28,NA,TRBJ1-2,CASSLGREFGYTF,TGTGCCAGCAGTTTGGGGAGAGAGTTTGGCTACACCTTC
NA,TRBV28,NA,TRBJ1-1,CASSLLGGTVNTEAFF,TGTGCCAGCAGTTTACTTGGGGGTACTGTGAACACTGAAGCTTTCTTT
NA,TRBV27,TRBD1,TRBJ1-2,CASSLSPGTGPGYTF,TGTGCCAGCAGTTTATCGCCGGGGACAGGGCCTGGCTACACCTTC
NA,TRBV4-1,NA,TRBJ1-3,CASSQVEPGNTIYF,TGCGCCAGCAGCCAAGTCGAACCTGGAAACACCATATATTTT
NA,TRBV5-1,TRBD1,TRBJ1-1,CASSEGARGVTEAFF,TGCGCCAGCAGCGAGGGGGCCAGGGGAGTGACTGAAGCTTTCTTT
NA,TRBV6-5,NA,TRBJ1-5,CASSYGGGYNQPQHF,TGTGCCAGCAGTTACGGGGGGGGGTACAATCAGCCCCAGCATTTT
NA,TRBV19,NA,TRBJ2-1,CASTWSSSYNEQFF,TGTGCCAGTACCTGGTCGAGCTCCTACAATGAGCAGTTCTTC
NA,TRBV7-2,TRBD2,TRBJ2-1,CASSGRLAGLGNEQFF,TGTGCCAGCAGCGGCCGACTAGCGGGATTGGGGAATGAGCAGTTCTTC
few,TRBV19,NA,TRBJ1-5,CASSILFRQPQHF,TGTGCCAGTAGTATACTGTTCAGACAGCCCCAGCATTTT
NA,TRBV6-4,NA,TRBJ1-1,CASSDRDNTEAFF,TGTGCCAGCAGTGACCGGGACAACACTGAAGCTTTCTTT
NA,TRBV20-1,NA,TRBJ2-1,CSASYENEQFF,TGCAGTGCTAGTTACGAAAATGAGCAGTTCTTC
NA,TRBV5-4,NA,TRBJ1-1,CASSLDPGGYTEAFF,TGTGCCAGCAGCTTGGATCCCGGCGGATACACTGAAGCTTTCTTT
NA,TRBV29-1,TRBD1,TRBJ2-2,CSVEKDREFTGELFF,TGCAGCGTTGAAAAGGACAGGGAATTCACCGGGGAGCTGTTTTTT
NA,TRBV5-6,TRBD1,TRBJ1-6,CASSTGQPNSPLHF,TGTGCCAGCAGCACGGGACAGCCGAATTCACCCCTCCACTTT
NA,TRBV28,NA,TRBJ1-2,CASTGGGAEENYGYTF,TGTGCCAGCACCGGGGGGGGTGCCGAGGAAAACTATGGCTACACCTTC
few,TRBV5-1,TRBD1,TRBJ2-5,CASSSGQRQETQYF,TGCGCCAGCAGCTCGGGACAGCGCCAAGAGACCCAGTACTTC
few,TRBV7-8,NA,TRBJ1-2,CASSPGAGPATYGYTF,TGTGCCAGCAGCCCTGGAGCAGGACCAGCCACCTATGGCTACACCTTC
NA,TRBV7-2,NA,TRBJ1-1,CASSSRANTEAFF,TGTGCCAGCAGCTCCCGAGCGAACACTGAAGCTTTCTTT